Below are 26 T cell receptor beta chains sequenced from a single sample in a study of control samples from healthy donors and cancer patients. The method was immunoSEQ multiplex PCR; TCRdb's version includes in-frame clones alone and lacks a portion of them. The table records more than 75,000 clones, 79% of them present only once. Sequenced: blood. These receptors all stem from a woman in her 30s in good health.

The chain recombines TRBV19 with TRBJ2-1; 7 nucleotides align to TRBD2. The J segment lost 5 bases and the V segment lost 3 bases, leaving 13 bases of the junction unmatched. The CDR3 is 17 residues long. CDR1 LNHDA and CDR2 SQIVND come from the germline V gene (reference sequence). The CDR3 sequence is CASSIGLAGVGDNEQFF. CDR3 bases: TGTGCCAGTAGTATTGGGCTCGCGGGGGTTGGCGACAATGAGCAGTTCTTC.

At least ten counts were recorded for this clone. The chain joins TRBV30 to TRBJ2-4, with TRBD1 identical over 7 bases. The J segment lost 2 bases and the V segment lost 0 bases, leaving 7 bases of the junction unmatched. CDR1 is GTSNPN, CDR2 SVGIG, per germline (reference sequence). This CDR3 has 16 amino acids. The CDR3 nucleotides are TGTGCCTGGAGTGTACCCGCAGGGGGTACCAAAAACATTCAGTACTTC. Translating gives CAWSVPAGGTKNIQYF.

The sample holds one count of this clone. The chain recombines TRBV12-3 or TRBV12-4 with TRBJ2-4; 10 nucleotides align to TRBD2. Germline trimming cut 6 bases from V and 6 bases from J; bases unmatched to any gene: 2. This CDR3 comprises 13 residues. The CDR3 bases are TGTGCCAGCAGACCTAGCGGGGGAAACATTCAGTACTTC. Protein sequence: CASRPSGGNIQYF.

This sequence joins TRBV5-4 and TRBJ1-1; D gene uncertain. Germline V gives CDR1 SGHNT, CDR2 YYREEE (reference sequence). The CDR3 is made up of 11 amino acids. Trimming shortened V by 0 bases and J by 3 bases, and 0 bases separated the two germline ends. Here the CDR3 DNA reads TGTGCCAGCAGCTTGGACACTGAAGCTTTCTTT. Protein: CASSLDTEAFF.

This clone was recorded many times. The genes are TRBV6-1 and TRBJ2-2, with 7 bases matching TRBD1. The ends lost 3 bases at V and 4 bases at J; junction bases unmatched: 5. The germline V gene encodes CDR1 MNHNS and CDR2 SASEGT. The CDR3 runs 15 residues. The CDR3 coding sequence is TGTGCCAGCAGTGAGGTAGGGGGCGGCACCGGGGAGCTGTTTTTT. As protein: CASSEVGGGTGELFF.

CDR3 in amino acids: CATSRNGNGYTF. The DNA of the CDR3 is TGTGCCACCAGCAGGAATGGGAATGGCTACACCTTC. This chain joins TRBV15 and TRBJ1-2; D unclear. V shed 3 bases and J shed 6 bases, with 8 bases lying between them. Germline V gives CDR1 LNHNV, CDR2 YYDKDF (reference sequence). The CDR3 has 12 residues.

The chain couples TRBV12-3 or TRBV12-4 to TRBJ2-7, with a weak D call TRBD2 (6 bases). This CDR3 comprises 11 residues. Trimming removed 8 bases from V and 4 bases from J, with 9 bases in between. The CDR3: CASGTGYEQYF. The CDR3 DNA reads TGTGCCAGCGGGACTGGATACGAGCAGTACTTC.

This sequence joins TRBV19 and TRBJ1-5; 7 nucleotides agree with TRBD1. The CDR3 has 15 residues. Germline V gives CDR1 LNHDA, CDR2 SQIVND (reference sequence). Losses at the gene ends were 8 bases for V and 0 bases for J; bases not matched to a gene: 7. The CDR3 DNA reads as TGTGCCAGTCAGGGACAGCCGTATAGCAATCAGCCCCAGCATTTT. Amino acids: CASQGQPYSNQPQHF. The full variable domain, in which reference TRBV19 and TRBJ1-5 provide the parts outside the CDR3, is DGGITQSPKYLFRKEGQNVTLSCEQNLNHDAMYWYRQDPGQGLRLIYYSQIVNDFQKGDIAEGYSVSREKKESFPLTVTSAQKNPTAFYLCASQGQPYSNQPQHFGDGTRLSIL.

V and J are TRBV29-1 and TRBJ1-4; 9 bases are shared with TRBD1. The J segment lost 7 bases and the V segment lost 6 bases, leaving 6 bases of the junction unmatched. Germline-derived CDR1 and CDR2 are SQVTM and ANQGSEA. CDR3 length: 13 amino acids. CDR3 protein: CSVSLGQGEKLFF. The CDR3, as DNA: TGCAGCGTCTCCCTGGGACAGGGTGAAAAACTGTTTTTT.

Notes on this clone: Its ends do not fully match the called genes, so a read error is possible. Here the CDR3 reads CASSQATGIDFAF. The CDR3 DNA sequence: TGTGCCAGCAGCCAGGCGACAGGGATAGATTTCGCCTTT. The V gene is TRBV7-2, the J gene TRBJ1-1, with 7 bases aligning to TRBD1. The CDR3 consists of 13 residues. Germline lookup yields CDR1 SGHTA and CDR2 FQGNSA.

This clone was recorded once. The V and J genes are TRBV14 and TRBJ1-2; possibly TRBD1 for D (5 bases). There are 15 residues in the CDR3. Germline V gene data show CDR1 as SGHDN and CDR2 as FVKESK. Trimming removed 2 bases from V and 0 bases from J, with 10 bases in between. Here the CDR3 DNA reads TGTGCCAGCAGCCAACGGGACTTAGCTAACTATGGCTACACCTTC. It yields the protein CASSQRDLANYGYTF.

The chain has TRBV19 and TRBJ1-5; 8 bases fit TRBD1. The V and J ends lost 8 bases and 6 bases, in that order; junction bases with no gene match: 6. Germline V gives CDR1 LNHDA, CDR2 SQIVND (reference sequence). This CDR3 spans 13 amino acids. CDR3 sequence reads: CASADRAGQPQHF. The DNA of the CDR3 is TGTGCCAGTGCGGACAGGGCGGGTCAGCCCCAGCATTTT.

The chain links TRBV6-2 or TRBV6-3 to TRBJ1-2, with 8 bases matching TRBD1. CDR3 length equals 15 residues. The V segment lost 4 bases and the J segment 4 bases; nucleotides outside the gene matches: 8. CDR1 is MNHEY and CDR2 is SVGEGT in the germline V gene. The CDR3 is CASSLAGGIPYGYTF. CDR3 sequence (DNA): TGTGCCAGCAGTTTGGCAGGGGGCATCCCCTATGGCTACACCTTC.

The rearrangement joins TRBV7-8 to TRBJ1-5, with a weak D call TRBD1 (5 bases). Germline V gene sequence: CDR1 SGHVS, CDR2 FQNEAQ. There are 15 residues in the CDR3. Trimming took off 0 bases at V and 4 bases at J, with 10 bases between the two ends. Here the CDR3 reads CASSLAGEKNQPQHF. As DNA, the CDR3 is TGTGCCAGCAGCTTAGCAGGGGAGAAGAATCAGCCCCAGCATTTT.

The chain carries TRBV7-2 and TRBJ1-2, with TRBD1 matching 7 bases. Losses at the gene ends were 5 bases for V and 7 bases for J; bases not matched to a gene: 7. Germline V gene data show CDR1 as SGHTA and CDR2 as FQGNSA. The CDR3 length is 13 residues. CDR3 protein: CASSPGQYRGYTF. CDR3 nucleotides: TGTGCCAGCAGCCCGGGACAGTACCGTGGCTACACCTTC. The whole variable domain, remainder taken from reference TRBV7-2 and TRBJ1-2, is GAGVSQSPSNKVTEKGKDVELRCDPISGHTALYWYRQSLGQGLEFLIYFQGNSAPDKSGLPSDRFSAERTGGSVSTLTIQRTQQEDSAVYLCASSPGQYRGYTFGSGTRLTVV.

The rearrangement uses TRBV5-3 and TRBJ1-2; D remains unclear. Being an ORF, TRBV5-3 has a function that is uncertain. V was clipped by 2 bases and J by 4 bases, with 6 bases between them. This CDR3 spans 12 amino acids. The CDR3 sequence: CARSLVVYGYTF. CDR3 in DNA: TGTGCCAGAAGCTTAGTGGTCTATGGCTACACCTTC.

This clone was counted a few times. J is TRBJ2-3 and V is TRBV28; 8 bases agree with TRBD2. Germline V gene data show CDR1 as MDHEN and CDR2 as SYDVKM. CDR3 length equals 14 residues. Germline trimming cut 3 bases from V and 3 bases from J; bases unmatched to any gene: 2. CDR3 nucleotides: TGTGCCAGCAGTTTTGTAGCGGGGACAGATACGCAGTATTTT. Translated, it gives CASSFVAGTDTQYF.

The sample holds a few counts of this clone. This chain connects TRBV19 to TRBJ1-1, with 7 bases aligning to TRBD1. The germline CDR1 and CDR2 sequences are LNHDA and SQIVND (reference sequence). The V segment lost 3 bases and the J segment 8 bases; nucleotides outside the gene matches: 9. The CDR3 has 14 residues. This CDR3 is CASSIGTGAPEAFF. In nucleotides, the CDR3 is TGTGCCAGTAGTATTGGAACAGGGGCTCCCGAAGCTTTCTTT.

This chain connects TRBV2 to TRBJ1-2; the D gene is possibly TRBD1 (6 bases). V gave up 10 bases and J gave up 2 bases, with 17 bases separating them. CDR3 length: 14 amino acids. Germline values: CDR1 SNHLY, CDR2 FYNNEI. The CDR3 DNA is TGTGCCACCGTGGGGGCGGGCAAAAACTATGGCTACACCTTC. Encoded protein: CATVGAGKNYGYTF.

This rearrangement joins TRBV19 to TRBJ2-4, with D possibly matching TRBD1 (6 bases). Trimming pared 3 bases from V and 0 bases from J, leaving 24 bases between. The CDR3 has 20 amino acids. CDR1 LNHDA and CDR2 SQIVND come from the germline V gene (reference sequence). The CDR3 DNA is TGTGCCAGTAGTATTTGGAACAGGGAACGGTTGGGGTTAGCCAAAAACATTCAGTACTTC. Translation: CASSIWNRERLGLAKNIQYF. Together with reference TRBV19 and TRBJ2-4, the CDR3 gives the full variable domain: DGGITQSPKYLFRKEGQNVTLSCEQNLNHDAMYWYRQDPGQGLRLIYYSQIVNDFQKGDIAEGYSVSREKKESFPLTVTSAQKNPTAFYLCASSIWNRERLGLAKNIQYFGAGTRLSVL.

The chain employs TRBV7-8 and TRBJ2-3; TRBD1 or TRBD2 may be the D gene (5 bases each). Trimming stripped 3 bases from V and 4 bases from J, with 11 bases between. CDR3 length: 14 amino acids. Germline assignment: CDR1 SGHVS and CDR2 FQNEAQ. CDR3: CASSLGVFADTQYF. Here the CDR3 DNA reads TGTGCCAGCAGCTTGGGGGTTTTCGCAGATACGCAGTATTTT.

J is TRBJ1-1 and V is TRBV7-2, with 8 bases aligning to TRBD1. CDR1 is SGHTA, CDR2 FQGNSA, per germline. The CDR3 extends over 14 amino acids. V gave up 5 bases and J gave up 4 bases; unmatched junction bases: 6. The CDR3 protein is CASSTTGAFTEAFF. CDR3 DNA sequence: TGTGCCAGCAGCACGACAGGGGCATTCACTGAAGCTTTCTTT.

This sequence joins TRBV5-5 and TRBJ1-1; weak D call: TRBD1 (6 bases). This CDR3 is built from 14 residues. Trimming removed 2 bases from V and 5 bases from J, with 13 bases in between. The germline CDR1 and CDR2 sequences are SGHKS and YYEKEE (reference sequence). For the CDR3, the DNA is TGTGCCAGCAGCTTTCAAGGGGGGCATACTGAAGCTTTCTTT. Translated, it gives CASSFQGGHTEAFF.

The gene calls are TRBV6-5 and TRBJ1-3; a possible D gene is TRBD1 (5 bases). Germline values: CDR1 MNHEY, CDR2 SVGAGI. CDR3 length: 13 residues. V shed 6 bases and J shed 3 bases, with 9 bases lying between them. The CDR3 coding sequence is TGTGCCAGCAGAGACAGTTTTGGAAACACCATATATTTT. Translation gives CASRDSFGNTIYF.

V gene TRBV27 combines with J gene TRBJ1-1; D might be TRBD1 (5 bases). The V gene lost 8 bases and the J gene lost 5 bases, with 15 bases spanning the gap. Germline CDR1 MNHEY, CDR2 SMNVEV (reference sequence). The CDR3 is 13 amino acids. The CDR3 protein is CASGVRARTEAFF. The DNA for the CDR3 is TGTGCCAGCGGGGTCAGGGCGCGGACTGAAGCTTTCTTT.

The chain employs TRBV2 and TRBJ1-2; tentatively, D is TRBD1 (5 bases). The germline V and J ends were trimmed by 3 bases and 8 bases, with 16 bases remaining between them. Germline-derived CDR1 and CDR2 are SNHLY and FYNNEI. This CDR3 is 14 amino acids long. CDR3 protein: CASSDPGRRWGYTF. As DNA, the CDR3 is TGTGCCAGCAGTGACCCGGGACGGAGGTGGGGCTACACCTTC.